The 4 T cell receptor beta chains reported below all come from one sample, sequenced in a study of cytomegalovirus exposure and HLA in healthy donors. With 60 Vbeta and 13 Jbeta primers, the PCR was carried out. Repertoires were generated with immunoSEQ multiplex PCR, while TCRdb's copy carries only in-frame clones and drops some. The repertoire consists of over 70,000 clones, with around 71% occurring once and the leading ten covering under 2.5%. The specimen was PBMCs. These receptors all stem from a man aged 25 to 45 in good health and CMV-seronegative.

The V call is TRBV27, the J call TRBJ2-2; TRBD1 agrees at 8 bases. This CDR3 is 15 amino acids long. V shed 4 bases, J shed 5 bases, and the junction held 6 bases outside the gene matches. Germline V lookup: CDR1 MNHEY, CDR2 SMNVEV (reference sequence). CDR3 sequence (DNA): TGTGCCAGCAGTTCAGGACAGGGATGGACCGGGGAGCTGTTTTTT. Its protein is CASSSGQGWTGELFF.

The gene calls are TRBV28 and TRBJ1-2; TRBD1 might be the D (5 bases). The CDR3 is 14 residues long. Trimming pared 6 bases from V and 6 bases from J, leaving 17 bases between. Germline V CDR1 and CDR2: MDHEN, SYDVKM. The CDR3 loop reads CASRPYTGMHGYTF. CDR3 bases: TGTGCCAGCAGGCCATACACAGGCATGCATGGCTACACCTTC.

V is TRBV29-1 and J is TRBJ2-1; 7 bases line up with TRBD2. The CDR3 runs 16 residues. Trimming took 2 bases from V and 5 from J; bases not matched to a gene: 12. Per the germline V gene, CDR1 is SQVTM and CDR2 is ANQGSEA. CDR3: CSVESPWGGSHNEQFF. The DNA of the CDR3 is TGCAGCGTTGAATCCCCTTGGGGCGGGAGTCACAATGAGCAGTTCTTC.

This chain links TRBV5-1 with TRBJ2-7, with 8 bases lining up with TRBD2. CDR1 is SGHRS, CDR2 YFSETQ, per germline. CDR3 length equals 15 residues. V lost 1 base, J lost 5 bases, and 8 bases stayed unmatched. The CDR3 DNA is TGCGCCAGCAGCTTGTCGGGCCTAGCGGGTGACGAGCAGTACTTC. Amino acid sequence: CASSLSGLAGDEQYF.